These 20 T cell receptor beta chains were sequenced from one sample in a study of T cell changes during pregnancy in multiple sclerosis. Using immunoSEQ multiplex PCR, the repertoire was profiled, and TCRdb retains in-frame clones only, with some absent. The sample includes 30,000 to 40,000 clones, about 92% of them seen just once. The sample here was CD4+ T cells from peripheral blood mononuclear cells, taken in the third trimester of pregnancy. The receptors stem from a female donor with multiple sclerosis, enrolled in a pregnancy study.

The chain combines TRBV9 with TRBJ1-2; D gene uncertain. V was shortened by 4 bases and J by 2 bases, with 15 bases between the two germline ends. The CDR3 is 15 amino acids. The germline V gene has CDR1 SGDLS and CDR2 YYNGEE. The CDR3 region has the DNA TGTGCCAGCAGCCCGGCTAGCTTCCCGAACTATGGCTACACCTTC. It translates to CASSPASFPNYGYTF.

The chain combines TRBV18 with TRBJ1-3; 8 bases match TRBD1. V shed 5 bases and J 0 bases; nucleotides not matched to a gene: 6. CDR1 and CDR2 (germline): KGHSH, LQKENI. CDR3 length: 16 residues. The CDR3 spells CASSAGQGSSGNTIYF. The CDR3 DNA follows: TGTGCCAGCTCAGCAGGACAGGGATCCTCTGGAAACACCATATATTTT.

The V and J genes are TRBV5-1 and TRBJ2-7, with a weak D call TRBD1 (5 bases). Germline values: CDR1 SGHRS, CDR2 YFSETQ. This CDR3 has 14 residues. Between the trimmed V and J ends, which lost 4 bases and 1 base, there was a span of 12 bases. The CDR3 nucleotides read TGCGCCAGCAGCCCTAGTACAGGTTCCTACGAGCAGTACTTC. Its translation: CASSPSTGSYEQYF.

The V call is TRBV5-6, the J call TRBJ2-1; tentative D call: TRBD2 (6 bases). V shed 4 bases and J shed 4 bases, with 15 bases lying between them. Germline V gives CDR1 SGHDT, CDR2 YYEEEE. The CDR3 is 15 amino acids. This CDR3 reads CASSPGLSDYNEQFF. CDR3 sequence (DNA): TGTGCCAGCAGCCCGGGACTGTCGGATTACAATGAGCAGTTCTTC.

This sequence joins TRBV10-2 and TRBJ2-2; D unresolved. Trimming pared 8 bases from V and 4 bases from J, leaving 5 bases between. The CDR3 sequence is 11 residues long. Germline V CDR1 and CDR2: WSHSY, SAAADI. The CDR3 reads CASPRTGELFF. CDR3 coding DNA: TGCGCCAGCCCTCGCACCGGGGAGCTGTTTTTT.

The chain employs TRBV11-3 and TRBJ2-1; no reliable D call. Germline V lookup: CDR1 SGHNT, CDR2 YENEEA. The CDR3 contains 11 residues. V gave up 5 bases and J gave up 5 bases, with 4 bases separating them. CDR3 in DNA: TGTGCCAGCAGCCGTGACAATGAGCAGTTCTTC. Protein sequence: CASSRDNEQFF.

The chain is built from TRBV6-4 and TRBJ1-1; 7 positions match TRBD1. Trimming cost V 6 bases and J 5 bases; bases outside gene matches: 12. CDR3 length: 15 amino acids. Germline V gives CDR1 MRHNA, CDR2 SNTAGT. The CDR3 loop is CASRPPTGRGTEAFF. The CDR3 coding sequence is TGTGCCAGCAGGCCCCCGACAGGGCGGGGTACTGAAGCTTTCTTT.

The J gene is TRBJ2-7, the V gene TRBV28; 9 bases fit TRBD1. The trim removed 6 bases at V and 1 base at J, leaving 7 bases unmatched. Germline CDR1 reads MDHEN; CDR2 reads SYDVKM. The CDR3 is 15 residues long. The CDR3 DNA follows: TGTGCCAGCAGCGTCGGGACAGGGTTTTCCTACGAGCAGTACTTC. Amino acid sequence: CASSVGTGFSYEQYF.

This clone was picked up a small number of times. The chain couples TRBV5-1 to TRBJ2-3, with TRBD1 as a possible D gene (6 bases). The germline gives CDR1 SGHRS, CDR2 YFSETQ. Trimming took off 0 bases at V and 3 bases at J, with 11 bases between the two ends. The CDR3 spans 15 residues. CDR3 loop: CASSLDQGSTDTQYF. The DNA of the CDR3 is TGCGCCAGCAGCTTGGATCAGGGGAGTACAGATACGCAGTATTTT.

The chain employs TRBV7-9 and TRBJ2-5, with TRBD1 matching over 7 bases. There are 14 residues in the CDR3. Germline trimming cut 3 bases from V and 5 bases from J; bases unmatched to any gene: 6. Per the germline V gene, CDR1 is SEHNR and CDR2 is FQNEAQ (reference sequence). In DNA, the CDR3 is TGTGCCAGCAGCTTCCCAGGGGGTAGCGAGACCCAGTACTTC. This sequence encodes CASSFPGGSETQYF.

The rearrangement joins TRBV6-5 to TRBJ2-1; possibly TRBD1 for D (6 bases). V was pared by 8 bases and J by 5 bases, with 13 bases between. CDR1 MNHEY and CDR2 SVGAGI come from the germline V gene. The CDR3 loop spans 13 amino acids. In nucleotides, the CDR3 is TGTGCCAGCCGACAAGGGGGTAACAATGAGCAGTTCTTC. Amino acids: CASRQGGNNEQFF.

The chain recombines TRBV7-2 with TRBJ2-7; possible D gene TRBD1, 5 bases. The germline V gene has CDR1 SGHTA and CDR2 FQGNSA. There are 12 residues in the CDR3. V lost 3 bases, J lost 7 bases, and 10 bases lay in between. The CDR3: CASSFSTGEQYF. DNA for the CDR3: TGTGCCAGCAGCTTCTCCACAGGAGAGCAGTACTTC.

The chain employs TRBV27 and TRBJ2-7; a possible D gene is TRBD1 (6 bases). Looked up from germline, CDR1 is MNHEY and CDR2 is SMNVEV (reference sequence). The CDR3 loop spans 15 amino acids. V was pared by 5 bases and J by 3 bases, with 17 bases between. CDR3: CASSPGTKGHYEQYF. CDR3 bases: TGTGCCAGCAGTCCAGGGACAAAAGGCCACTACGAGCAGTACTTC.

The rearrangement joins TRBV19 to TRBJ1-1; possibly TRBD1 for D (5 bases). Trimming took 3 bases from V and 9 from J, leaving 14 bases between them. There are 13 residues in the CDR3. Per germline, CDR1 LNHDA and CDR2 SQIVND (reference sequence). The CDR3 protein is CASSIQTTGQAFF. The CDR3 DNA follows: TGTGCCAGTAGTATCCAGACAACAGGACAAGCTTTCTTT.

The CDR3 DNA sequence: TGTGCCAGCAGCTTAAGCGGACGCACAGATACGCAGTATTTT. As protein: CASSLSGRTDTQYF. The chain joins TRBV5-4 to TRBJ2-3, with a tentative D call TRBD2 (5 bases). Germline values: CDR1 SGHNT, CDR2 YYREEE (reference sequence). V lost 2 bases to trimming and J lost 1 base, with 8 bases between them. This CDR3 has 14 residues.

J is TRBJ2-3 and V is TRBV28; TRBD2 agrees at 7 bases. The CDR3 has 13 amino acids. J was trimmed by 9 bases and V by 2 bases; bases with no gene match: 5. Germline V gene lookup returns CDR1 MDHEN and CDR2 SYDVKM. Here the CDR3 DNA reads TGTGCCAGCAGTTTAAAAGTACTAGCGACGCAGTATTTT. This gives the protein CASSLKVLATQYF.

This rearrangement joins TRBV9 to TRBJ1-3; D possibly corresponds to TRBD1 (6 bases). V lost 0 bases and J 4 bases, leaving 14 bases between the germline ends. Germline CDR1 is SGDLS and CDR2 is YYNGEE. The CDR3 extends over 16 amino acids. In DNA form, the CDR3 reads TGTGCCAGCAGCGTAGGGGTTTCAGGGACAGGAAACACCATATATTTT. Translation: CASSVGVSGTGNTIYF.

V and J are TRBV27 and TRBJ2-6; weak D call: TRBD2 (5 bases). Germline V gene sequence: CDR1 MNHEY, CDR2 SMNVEV (reference sequence). The CDR3 spans 15 residues. V was cut by 7 bases and J by 11 bases, with 21 bases left in between. This CDR3 is CASKDRGLTSYVLTF. The CDR3 DNA sequence: TGTGCCAGCAAGGATCGGGGTTTGACCTCTTACGTCCTGACTTTC.

This clone was counted a single time. The chain combines TRBV5-1 with TRBJ2-1; D is undetermined. The germline CDR1 and CDR2 sequences are SGHRS and YFSETQ. There are 16 residues in the CDR3. V lost 2 bases and J 2 bases, leaving 14 bases between the germline ends. The CDR3 here is CASSFSLRLPYNEQFF. The CDR3 DNA reads as TGCGCCAGCAGCTTTTCTCTTCGACTCCCCTACAATGAGCAGTTCTTC.

The V gene is TRBV29-1, the J gene TRBJ2-7, with 13 bases lining up with TRBD2. The CDR3 has 14 amino acids. The germline gives CDR1 SQVTM, CDR2 ANQGSEA. V gave up 4 bases and J gave up 3 bases; unmatched junction bases: 3. The CDR3 nucleotides read TGCAGCGTTGGGACTAGCGGGAGAGGCTACGAGCAGTACTTC. Protein sequence: CSVGTSGRGYEQYF.